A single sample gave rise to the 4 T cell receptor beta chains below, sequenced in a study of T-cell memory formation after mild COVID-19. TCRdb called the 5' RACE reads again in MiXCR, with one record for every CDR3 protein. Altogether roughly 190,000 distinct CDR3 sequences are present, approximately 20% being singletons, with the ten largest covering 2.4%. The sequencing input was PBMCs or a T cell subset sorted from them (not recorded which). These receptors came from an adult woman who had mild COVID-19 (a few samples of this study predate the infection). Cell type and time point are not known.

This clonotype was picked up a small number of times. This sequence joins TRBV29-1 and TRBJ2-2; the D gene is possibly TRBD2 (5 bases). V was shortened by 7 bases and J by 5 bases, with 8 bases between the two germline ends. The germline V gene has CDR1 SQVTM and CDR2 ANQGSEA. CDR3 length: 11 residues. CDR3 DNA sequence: TGCAGCGGGAGGAGTACCGGGGAGCTGTTTTTT. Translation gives CSGRSTGELFF.

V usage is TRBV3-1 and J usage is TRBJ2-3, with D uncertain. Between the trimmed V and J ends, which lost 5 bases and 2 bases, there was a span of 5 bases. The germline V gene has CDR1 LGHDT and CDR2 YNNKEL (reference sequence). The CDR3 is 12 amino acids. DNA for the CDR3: TGTGCCAGCAGCAGGGCCACAGATACGCAGTATTTT. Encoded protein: CASSRATDTQYF.

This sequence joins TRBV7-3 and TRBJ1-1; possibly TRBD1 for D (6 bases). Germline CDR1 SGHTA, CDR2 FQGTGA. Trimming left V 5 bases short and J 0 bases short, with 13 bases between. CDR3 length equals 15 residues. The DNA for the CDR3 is TGTGCCAGCAGCCCAGGGACATTTATGAACACTGAAGCTTTCTTT. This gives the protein CASSPGTFMNTEAFF. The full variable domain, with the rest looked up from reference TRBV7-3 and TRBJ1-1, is GAGVSQTPSNKVTEKGKYVELRCDPISGHTALYWYRQSLGQGPEFLIYFQGTGAADDSGLPNDRFFAVRPEGSVSTLKIQRTERGDSAVYLCASSPGTFMNTEAFFGQGTRLTVV.

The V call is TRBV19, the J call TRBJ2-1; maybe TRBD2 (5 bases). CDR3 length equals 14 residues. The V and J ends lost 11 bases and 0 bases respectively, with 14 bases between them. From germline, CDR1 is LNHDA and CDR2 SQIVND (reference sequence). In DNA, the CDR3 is TGTGCCTCCAGTAGAGCGGTCTCCTACAATGAGCAGTTCTTC. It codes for CASSRAVSYNEQFF.